One and the same sample provided the 27 T cell receptor beta chains below, sequenced in a study of cytomegalovirus exposure and HLA in healthy donors. 60 Vbeta and 13 Jbeta primers were used in PCR. Sequencing was performed with immunoSEQ multiplex PCR; in TCRdb, only in-frame clones are kept and a portion is missing. The sample includes 130,000 or so clones, more than 75% of them seen just once. The specimen sequenced was PBMCs. The receptors stem from a man aged 18 to 35 in good health and CMV-seropositive.

The V and J genes are TRBV29-1 and TRBJ1-1; no firm D call. Germline V gene data show CDR1 as SQVTM and CDR2 as ANQGSEA. V was shortened by 4 bases and J by 4 bases, with 7 bases between the two germline ends. The CDR3 totals 11 residues. This CDR3 is CSVGWPTEAFF. The CDR3 region has the DNA TGCAGCGTTGGATGGCCCACTGAAGCTTTCTTT.

V gene TRBV5-1 combines with J gene TRBJ2-7; tentatively, D is TRBD2 (5 bases). Germline CDR1 is SGHRS and CDR2 is YFSETQ. V lost 3 bases to trimming and J lost 4 bases, with 17 bases between them. The CDR3 is made up of 15 amino acids. In nucleotides, the CDR3 is TGCGCCAGCAGCTCTGACCCCGGGGTGGATTACGAGCAGTACTTC. It specifies CASSSDPGVDYEQYF.

The V gene is TRBV29-1, the J gene TRBJ2-7; 7 positions agree with TRBD2. Germline V lookup: CDR1 SQVTM, CDR2 ANQGSEA. J lost 3 bases, V lost 7 bases, and 6 bases had no gene match. The CDR3 runs 12 residues. The CDR3 bases are TGCAGCGCCACGGGGGGAGACTACGAGCAGTACTTC. This sequence encodes CSATGGDYEQYF.

The chain links TRBV5-1 to TRBJ1-4; a possible D gene is TRBD1 (6 bases). The CDR3 has 15 residues. Trimming took off 4 bases at V and 8 bases at J, with 18 bases between the two ends. Germline values: CDR1 SGHRS, CDR2 YFSETQ. Here the CDR3 DNA reads TGCGCCAGCAGCGCCACACAGGGTATGGGAGAAAAACTGTTTTTT. Translating gives CASSATQGMGEKLFF.

This chain joins TRBV19 and TRBJ1-1; TRBD1 aligns across 9 bases. CDR1 LNHDA and CDR2 SQIVND come from the germline V gene (reference sequence). With 5 bases clipped from V and 5 bases from J, the junction kept 6 bases outside the gene matches. This CDR3 has 14 residues. This CDR3 reads CASSPGDRDTEAFF. The DNA for the CDR3 is TGTGCCAGTAGTCCGGGGGACAGGGATACTGAAGCTTTCTTT.

This chain joins TRBV28 and TRBJ1-1, with 7 bases that match TRBD1. This CDR3 is built from 14 residues. CDR1 is MDHEN and CDR2 is SYDVKM in the germline V gene. V shed 7 bases, J shed 1 base, and the junction held 6 bases outside the gene matches. The CDR3 here is CASTFTGANTEAFF. CDR3 DNA sequence: TGTGCCAGCACTTTTACAGGGGCGAACACTGAAGCTTTCTTT.

Turning to this clone: This CDR3 is also generated by other DNA sequences in the sample. The V call is TRBV6-5, the J call TRBJ2-7, with D unresolved. The CDR3 has 14 amino acids. The V end lost 3 bases, the J end lost 2 bases, and 11 bases lay between the germline ends. Germline V gene lookup returns CDR1 MNHEY and CDR2 SVGAGI. The CDR3 is CASSYLSPAYEQYF. CDR3 nucleotide sequence: TGTGCCAGCAGTTATTTGTCGCCGGCCTACGAGCAGTACTTC.

This clone was detected a few times. The CDR3 here is CASTKAGARDYGYTF. The CDR3 nucleotides are TGTGCCAGCACTAAGGCGGGGGCGCGGGACTATGGCTACACCTTC. The chain is built from TRBV28 and TRBJ1-2, with TRBD1 as a possible D gene (6 bases). The CDR3 runs to 15 residues. The germline V gene encodes CDR1 MDHEN and CDR2 SYDVKM. Trimming cost V 7 bases and J 3 bases, with 18 bases left between them.

The chain is built from TRBV2 and TRBJ1-5, with 7 bases aligning to TRBD1. Germline values: CDR1 SNHLY, CDR2 FYNNEI. CDR3 length: 15 residues. J gave up 4 bases and V 6 bases, and 9 bases lay outside the gene matches. CDR3 in amino acids: CASSQNDRANQPQHF. CDR3 bases: TGTGCCAGCAGCCAGAACGACAGGGCGAATCAGCCCCAGCATTTT.

The chain uses TRBV6-1 and TRBJ2-7; tentative D call: TRBD1 (5 bases). Germline CDR1 reads MNHNS; CDR2 reads SASEGT. This CDR3 comprises 13 residues. V lost 4 bases and J lost 0, with 7 bases in between. CDR3 sequence: CASSGTLSYEQYF. The CDR3 DNA reads TGTGCCAGCAGTGGGACACTCTCCTACGAGCAGTACTTC.

The chain employs TRBV28 and TRBJ1-4; 9 nucleotides line up with TRBD1. Germline V gives CDR1 MDHEN, CDR2 SYDVKM. The length of the CDR3 is 17 residues. Trimming at V came to 2 bases and at J to 8 bases, leaving 12 bases not matched to a gene. The CDR3 loop is CASSLPRTGEGIEKLFF. In nucleotides, the CDR3 is TGTGCCAGCAGTTTACCTAGGACAGGGGAGGGTATAGAAAAACTGTTTTTT.

J is TRBJ2-3 and V is TRBV6-5; 11 bases match TRBD1. V shed 6 bases and J 4 bases; nucleotides not matched to a gene: 6. The CDR3 totals 15 residues. Germline V CDR1 and CDR2: MNHEY, SVGAGI. The CDR3 DNA reads as TGTGCCAGCAGGATGGACAGGGGGCAATCAGATACGCAGTATTTT. Translated: CASRMDRGQSDTQYF.

A few counts support this clone. The chain couples TRBV7-9 to TRBJ1-1; D not resolved. CDR1 is SEHNR, CDR2 FQNEAQ, per germline (reference sequence). The length of the CDR3 is 12 residues. The ends were cut back, 7 bases at V and 14 bases at J, with 20 bases in the middle. The CDR3 nucleotides read TGTGCCAGCACCTTTCCGGGAGCGGTCTCCTTCTTT. This gives the protein CASTFPGAVSFF.

V gene TRBV6-1 combines with J gene TRBJ2-5; TRBD2 might be the D (5 bases). Looked up from germline, CDR1 is MNHNS and CDR2 is SASEGT. The CDR3 is 14 residues long. V lost 4 bases to trimming and J lost 2 bases, with 11 bases between them. CDR3 residues: CASSVRGQQETQYF. The CDR3, as DNA: TGTGCCAGCAGTGTTCGCGGGCAGCAAGAGACCCAGTACTTC.

The chain links TRBV27 to TRBJ1-2; weak D call: TRBD1 (5 bases). CDR1 and CDR2 (germline): MNHEY, SMNVEV (reference sequence). V gave up 6 bases and J gave up 6 bases, with 23 bases separating them. The CDR3 is made up of 16 amino acids. Here the CDR3 reads CASSPREGYKGDGYTF. The CDR3 nucleotides read TGTGCCAGCAGCCCCAGGGAGGGATACAAAGGAGATGGCTACACCTTC.

In DNA form, the CDR3 reads TGTGCCAGCCGGGGGGGGGTAGCGGACACTGAAGCTTTCTTT. It encodes CASRGGVADTEAFF. The chain links TRBV27 to TRBJ1-1; perhaps TRBD1 as D (5 bases). Germline V gene sequence: CDR1 MNHEY, CDR2 SMNVEV (reference sequence). Deletions cut 8 bases from V and 3 bases from J, with 16 bases between. CDR3 length: 14 residues.

The rearrangement links TRBV11-2 to TRBJ1-2; no clear D. Deletions cut 3 bases from V and 4 bases from J, with 6 bases between. Germline values: CDR1 SGHAT, CDR2 FQNNGV. CDR3 size: 12 residues. CDR3 residues: CASSFRIYGYTF. CDR3 coding DNA: TGTGCCAGCAGCTTCAGGATCTATGGCTACACCTTC.

The chain combines TRBV5-6 with TRBJ2-3; 7 bases match TRBD1. The CDR3 contains 15 residues. The V gene's germline CDR1 is SGHDT and CDR2 YYEEEE. The V segment lost 1 base and the J segment 2 bases; nucleotides outside the gene matches: 4. Here the CDR3 DNA reads TGTGCCAGCAGCTTGTGGGACAGCTACACAGATACGCAGTATTTT. It yields the protein CASSLWDSYTDTQYF. The whole variable domain, remainder taken from reference TRBV5-6 and TRBJ2-3, is DAGVTQSPTHLIKTRGQQVTLRCSPKSGHDTVSWYQQALGQGPQFIFQYYEEEERQRGNFPDRFSGHQFPNYSSELNVNALLLGDSALYLCASSLWDSYTDTQYFGPGTRLTVL.

This clone appeared once. The V and J genes are TRBV19 and TRBJ1-2; D is possibly TRBD1 (5 bases). Germline CDR1 reads LNHDA; CDR2 reads SQIVND (reference sequence). This CDR3 spans 14 amino acids. V lost 1 base and J lost 5, with 11 bases in between. CDR3 amino acids: CASSIGAGRYGYTF. The CDR3 bases are TGTGCCAGTAGTATAGGCGCAGGGAGGTATGGCTACACCTTC.

V is TRBV4-1 and J is TRBJ2-7, with unresolved D. CDR3 length equals 15 residues. With 0 bases removed from V and 2 bases from J, the gap between germline ends came to 11 bases. CDR1 and CDR2 (germline): MGHRA, YSYEKL. The CDR3 DNA reads TGCGCCAGCAGCCAAGAAAAGCACGATCCCTACGAGCAGTACTTC. The encoded protein is CASSQEKHDPYEQYF.

CDR3 coding DNA: TGTGCCAGCAGTTTAACTCTAAATAATCAGCCCCAGCATTTT. It is translated as CASSLTLNNQPQHF. V is TRBV28 and J is TRBJ1-5; D remains ambiguous. Per germline, CDR1 MDHEN and CDR2 SYDVKM. This CDR3 is built from 14 residues. V was clipped by 2 bases and J by 4 bases, with 9 bases between them.

The chain is built from TRBV29-1 and TRBJ2-7, with 8 bases aligning to TRBD2. The V and J ends lost 3 bases and 4 bases, in that order; junction bases with no gene match: 5. The V gene's germline CDR1 is SQVTM and CDR2 ANQGSEA. CDR3 length: 13 residues. CDR3 sequence: CSVELGLDYEQYF. The CDR3 DNA is TGCAGCGTTGAGCTGGGACTAGATTACGAGCAGTACTTC.

J is TRBJ1-1 and V is TRBV19; D is possibly TRBD1 (6 bases). The CDR3 runs 15 residues. The V end lost 7 bases, the J end lost 0 bases, and 15 bases lay between the germline ends. Germline V gene data show CDR1 as LNHDA and CDR2 as SQIVND (reference sequence). CDR3 nucleotides: TGTGCCAGTACCCGACAGGTACCCATGAACACTGAAGCTTTCTTT. Its protein is CASTRQVPMNTEAFF.

The chain recombines TRBV4-1 with TRBJ2-5; D possibly corresponds to TRBD1 (6 bases). The last part of the DNA fits TRBJ2-7 better; the J call may be wrong. Germline-derived CDR1 and CDR2 are MGHRA and YSYEKL. This CDR3 has 13 amino acids. CDR3 region: CASSSTGTYEQYF. CDR3 in DNA: TGCGCCAGCAGCAGTACAGGGACCTACGAGCAGTACTTC.

The chain recombines TRBV28 with TRBJ1-1; D not certain. The germline V and J ends were trimmed by 3 bases and 4 bases, with 15 bases remaining between them. The CDR3 has 15 amino acids. Germline CDR1 is MDHEN and CDR2 is SYDVKM. CDR3 DNA sequence: TGTGCCAGCAGTTTGTGGGCTCGGGATACCACTGAAGCTTTCTTT. It codes for CASSLWARDTTEAFF.

This chain joins TRBV6-1 and TRBJ2-7, with 7 positions matching TRBD2. The V gene end was trimmed by 5 bases and the J gene end by 5 bases; junction bases not matched to a gene: 9. Germline V CDR1 and CDR2: MNHNS, SASEGT. The CDR3 sequence is 14 residues long. The CDR3 reads CASSWGGTGNEQYF. The CDR3 DNA follows: TGTGCCAGCAGTTGGGGGGGGACGGGAAACGAGCAGTACTTC.

V usage is TRBV29-1 and J usage is TRBJ2-3, with 7 bases lining up with TRBD1. V was clipped by 1 base and J by 6 bases; unmatched bases: 10. The CDR3 runs to 15 residues. Germline CDR1 reads SQVTM; CDR2 reads ANQGSEA. CDR3 DNA: TGCAGCGTTGAAGTCGGAGACAGGGCCGCGGATACGCAGTATTTT. It is translated as CSVEVGDRAADTQYF.